The present entry profiles one T cell receptor beta chain with its context. The sample comes from a study of blood T cell repertoires in COVID-19. In the source study's methods: Estimates of nucleated cell counts were drawn from the amplification of reference gene primers. The repertoire was sequenced with immunoSEQ multiplex PCR; TCRdb's copy has only in-frame clones and lacks some. The V and J calls and clone size are taken from that table; D and trimming were inferred from the DNA. The sample has 250,000 to 350,000 clones; roughly 87% are singletons. Sequencing input: peripheral blood. This receptor was obtained from a woman between 50 and 59 years old who had recovered from COVID-19.

The CDR3 DNA reads as TGTGCCAGCAGACGAAGAGGGAACCGGGTGGAAACGAACACCGGGGAGCTGTTTTTT. Its protein product is CASRRRGNRVETNTGELFF. This chain connects TRBV28 to TRBJ2-2; TRBD2 is a possible D gene (5 bases). The CDR3 is made up of 19 amino acids. The V and J ends lost 6 bases and 0 bases respectively, with 23 bases between them. The germline V gene encodes CDR1 MDHEN and CDR2 SYDVKM.